This record covers a single T cell receptor beta chain. Antigen: not known. The sample originates from a study of naive and memory T cell subsets. Two oligonucleotides, mixed equimolar, formed the beta constant-region primer covering TRBC1 and TRBC2. Nested alpha and beta constant-region primers with the SP2 primer drove four PCR rounds on ligated cDNA. MiXCR, applied by TCRdb to the UMI-ligation and nested PCR reads, yields one record per CDR3 protein. The sample shows 130,000 or so distinct CDR3 sequences, roughly 32% of them seen only once. Germline V gene data show CDR1 as DFQATT and CDR2 as SNEGSKA (reference sequence). Trimming took 5 bases from V and 0 from J; bases not matched to a gene: 6. This CDR3 is 15 amino acids long. CMV status came from CD4+ T cell IFNgamma after overnight CMV lysate stimulation of fresh PBMCs. Notes on the study in general: Diversity fell and Gini index rose from naive through CM, EM, EMRA. Expression changes during T cell differentiation may affect RNA-based TCR counts. Over 90% of naive TCR sequences appeared only once after error correction, unlike memory subsets.

The gene calls are TRBV20-1 and TRBJ2-7; 11 nucleotides line up with TRBD2. This TCR derives from a human donor in good health. Input material: central memory CD4+ T cells from blood. The CDR3 reads CSAAPGTSGSYEQYF. Here the CDR3 DNA reads TGCAGTGCTGCGCCAGGGACTAGCGGCTCCTACGAGCAGTACTTC.